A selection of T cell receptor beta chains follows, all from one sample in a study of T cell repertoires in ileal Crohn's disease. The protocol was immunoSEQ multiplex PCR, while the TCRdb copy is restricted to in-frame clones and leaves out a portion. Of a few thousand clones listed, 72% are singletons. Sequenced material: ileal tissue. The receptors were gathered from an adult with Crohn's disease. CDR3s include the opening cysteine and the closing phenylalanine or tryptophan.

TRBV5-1,CASSLASGGEAFF
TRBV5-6,CASSTRLAGAETQYF
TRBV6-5,CASSYPPGGLYNEQFF
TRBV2,CASSDRYEQYF
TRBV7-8,CASSLRGIAEAFF
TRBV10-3,CAITRQVGNTEAFF
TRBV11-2,CASRLTGADNEQFF
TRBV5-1,CASSTGNTEAFF
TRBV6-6,CASSYLETNTGELFF
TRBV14,CASSQERVLYNSPLHF
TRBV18,CASSPLGEETQYF
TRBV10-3,CAIRPGQGSGYGYTF
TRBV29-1,CSVGASIGETQYF
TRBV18,CASSPGTGGGGDTQYF
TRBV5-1,CASFSGGHTEAFF
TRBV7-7,CASSFSGGELFF
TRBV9,CASSPLEGTQYF
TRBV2,CASEQGRGQPQHF
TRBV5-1,CASSGTADGNTIYF
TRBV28,CASSTGGNTGELFF
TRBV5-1,CASSYGRNEQFF
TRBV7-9,CASEMTANTEAFF
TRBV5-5,CASSLERYSELFF
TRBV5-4,CASSLPGSLNEKLFF
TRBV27,CASSLYSSEISYNEQFF
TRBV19,CASSGSSGVYNEQFF
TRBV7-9,CASSIPGTLGGAKPGELFF
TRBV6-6,CASSGLTGEFGYTF
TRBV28,CASSFAQGAGSPLHF
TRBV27,CASSPYRAGTEAFF
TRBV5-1,CASSARTGGGEAFF
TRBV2,CASRGGDYSNQPQHF
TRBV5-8,CASTLQGSLPYEQYF
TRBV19,CASIVSLAGTEAFF
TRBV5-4,CASSSDRVTTDTQYF
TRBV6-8,CASSYWAGYTF
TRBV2,CASELYTEAFF
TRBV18,CASSPIPGLRTQYF
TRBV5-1,CASRLDSTNEKLFF
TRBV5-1,CASSFNSYTDTQYF
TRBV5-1,CASSLASGGATQYF